Shown below are 15 T cell receptor beta chains from a single sample sequenced in a study of blood T cell repertoires in COVID-19. Data came from immunoSEQ multiplex PCR; TCRdb stores just in-frame clones and leaves some out. The sample consists of roughly 79,000 clones, 80% to 90% of them appearing once. Source material: peripheral blood. These receptors all come from a man aged 50 to 60 with active COVID-19.

This chain connects TRBV5-1 to TRBJ1-1; TRBD1 agrees at 11 bases. CDR1 is SGHRS, CDR2 YFSETQ, per germline. The CDR3 has 16 amino acids. Germline trimming cut 3 bases from V and 5 bases from J; bases unmatched to any gene: 9. The DNA for the CDR3 is TGCGCCAGCAGCTGGACAGGGGGCGAAGGGAGGACTGAAGCTTTCTTT. Translating it yields CASSWTGGEGRTEAFF.

The chain uses TRBV27 and TRBJ1-2, with TRBD1 identical over 10 bases. The germline CDR1 and CDR2 sequences are MNHEY and SMNVEV (reference sequence). Unmatched junction bases numbered 5, after V lost 6 bases and J lost 7 bases. This CDR3 is 13 amino acids long. The CDR3 DNA follows: TGTGCCAGCAGACGGACAGGGGGTAGTGGCTACACCTTC. Encoded protein: CASRRTGGSGYTF.

The CDR3 DNA sequence: TGCGCCAGCAGTCAGGGACAGGGGAATCAGCCCCAGCATTTT. Translating gives CASSQGQGNQPQHF. The V gene is TRBV5-1, the J gene TRBJ1-5; 10 positions agree with TRBD1. Germline-derived CDR1 and CDR2 are SGHRS and YFSETQ. After removal of 5 bases from V and 4 bases from J, the junction contained 3 bases not matched to a gene. CDR3 length equals 14 residues.

The chain carries TRBV10-3 and TRBJ2-2, with 7 bases that match TRBD2. After removal of 4 bases from V and 4 bases from J, the junction contained 6 bases not matched to a gene. The CDR3 contains 15 residues. CDR1 and CDR2 (germline): ENHRY, SYGVKD. CDR3 loop: CAISASGGGTGELFF. As DNA, the CDR3 is TGTGCCATCAGTGCCTCGGGGGGTGGCACCGGGGAGCTGTTTTTT.

The genes are TRBV28 and TRBJ1-2; D is possibly TRBD1 (5 bases). V shed 4 bases and J shed 5 bases, with 17 bases lying between them. The CDR3 is 15 residues long. From germline, CDR1 is MDHEN and CDR2 SYDVKM. The CDR3 reads CASSSDSGTGYGYTF. CDR3 nucleotides: TGTGCCAGCAGTTCCGACTCAGGGACTGGGTATGGCTACACCTTC.

The table lists this clone with a count of one. The chain joins TRBV10-3 to TRBJ1-3; D unclear. The CDR3 has 15 residues. The V and J ends lost 10 bases and 1 base respectively, with 17 bases between them. The germline V gene has CDR1 ENHRY and CDR2 SYGVKD. CDR3: CATMEEAGSGNTIYF. CDR3 sequence (DNA): TGTGCCACCATGGAGGAAGCGGGTTCTGGAAACACCATATATTTT.

The J gene is TRBJ2-3, the V gene TRBV18; D may be TRBD2 (6 bases). Germline CDR1 KGHSH, CDR2 LQKENI. V was trimmed by 1 base and J by 3 bases, leaving 14 bases between them. The CDR3 length is 16 residues. Here the CDR3 reads CASSPRVGSRTDTQYF. For the CDR3, the DNA is TGTGCCAGCTCACCACGGGTCGGGAGTAGGACAGATACGCAGTATTTT. The complete variable domain, with remaining parts taken from reference TRBV18 and TRBJ2-3, reads NAGVMQNPRHLVRRRGQEARLRCSPMKGHSHVYWYRQLPEEGLKFMVYLQKENIIDESGMPKERFSAEFPKEGPSILRIQQVVRGDSAAYFCASSPRVGSRTDTQYFGPGTRLTVL.

The chain couples TRBV28 to TRBJ2-7, with 7 bases identical to TRBD1. The CDR3 is made up of 14 amino acids. The germline CDR1 and CDR2 sequences are MDHEN and SYDVKM. Trimming cost V 4 bases and J 2 bases; bases outside gene matches: 5. The CDR3 protein is CASSSTGQAYEQYF. The CDR3 nucleotides are TGTGCCAGCAGTTCCACCGGACAGGCCTACGAGCAGTACTTC.

The V gene is TRBV2, the J gene TRBJ2-2; D is perhaps TRBD1 (5 bases). Germline V gives CDR1 SNHLY, CDR2 FYNNEI. The CDR3 runs to 15 residues. Deletions cut 6 bases from V and 2 bases from J, with 13 bases between. CDR3 region: CASSLVTANTGELFF. The CDR3 region has the DNA TGTGCCAGCAGCTTAGTGACAGCCAACACCGGGGAGCTGTTTTTT.

The chain carries TRBV15 and TRBJ2-3; weak D call: TRBD1 (6 bases). The CDR3 runs 15 residues. The V gene lost 1 base and the J gene lost 0 bases, with 8 bases spanning the gap. Germline values: CDR1 LNHNV, CDR2 YYDKDF (reference sequence). DNA of the CDR3: TGTGCCACCAGCAGAGCACAGGGAAGCACAGATACGCAGTATTTT. Its protein is CATSRAQGSTDTQYF.

The chain carries TRBV11-2 and TRBJ2-1, with D unresolved. Germline V CDR1 and CDR2: SGHAT, FQNNGV. The CDR3 has 13 amino acids. Trimming removed 1 base at V and 4 bases at J, with 5 bases between. The CDR3: CASSLGLYNEQFF. CDR3 nucleotide sequence: TGTGCCAGCAGCTTAGGACTGTACAATGAGCAGTTCTTC.

This clone has just one count. The chain links TRBV5-5 to TRBJ2-5; 7 nucleotides align to TRBD1. Germline V lookup: CDR1 SGHKS, CDR2 YYEKEE (reference sequence). This CDR3 has 15 amino acids. With 7 bases clipped from V and 7 bases from J, the junction kept 16 bases outside the gene matches. The CDR3 region has the DNA TGTGCCAGCTTTCAAGTAGGGGGCGCGATGGGGACCCAGTACTTC. Amino acid sequence: CASFQVGGAMGTQYF.

The V call is TRBV28, the J call TRBJ2-7; 7 nucleotides align to TRBD1. This CDR3 is built from 14 residues. Germline CDR1 and CDR2: MDHEN and SYDVKM. The V and J ends lost 4 bases and 6 bases, in that order; junction bases with no gene match: 9. In DNA form, the CDR3 reads TGTGCCAGCAGTTCCCTGTCAGGGGGTGGCGAGCAGTACTTC. It yields the protein CASSSLSGGGEQYF.

The rearrangement links TRBV10-3 to TRBJ1-6, with D possibly TRBD1 on 6 matching bases. CDR3 length equals 15 residues. V shed 10 bases and J shed 9 bases, with 22 bases lying between them. Germline loops: CDR1 ENHRY, CDR2 SYGVKD. The CDR3 protein is CATQNSARGGSPLHF. CDR3 sequence (DNA): TGTGCCACCCAGAACAGCGCCAGAGGGGGTTCACCCCTCCACTTT.

The V call is TRBV19, the J call TRBJ2-2, with a possible D match to TRBD2 (6 bases). The germline V gene encodes CDR1 LNHDA and CDR2 SQIVND (reference sequence). The CDR3 consists of 16 residues. V lost 6 bases and J lost 6, with 20 bases in between. The CDR3 sequence: CASSAGGWRGSGELFF. The DNA for the CDR3 is TGTGCCAGTAGCGCCGGAGGGTGGCGTGGTTCCGGGGAGCTGTTTTTT.